These 15 T cell receptor delta chains were sequenced from one sample in a study of gamma-delta T cells after stem cell transplantation (dated by TCRdb to 2016 to 2017). The protocol used for the library was RT-PCR. Sequenced using an Illumina MiSeq. TCRdb called clones from the public reads with CATT, and repeated DNA sequences were later combined into one row. The sample profile shows around 13,000 delta-chain clones; about 34% of them were found once. The ten top clones hold 3.8% of the sample. The sequencing sample was made of gamma-delta T cells. The origin of the receptors is a human donor. It is not recorded whose cells these are; they may come from a transplant donor.

This clone has just a few counts. The chain joins TRDV1 to TRDJ1; 8 nucleotides align to TRDD2. Germline trimming cut 1 base from V and 1 base from J; bases unmatched to any gene: 14. This CDR3 is 19 amino acids long. Germline loops: CDR1 TSWWSYY, CDR2 QGS. The CDR3 loop reads CALGEPPLPISPPTDKLIF. As DNA, the CDR3 is TGTGCTCTTGGGGAACCGCCCCTTCCTATTTCCCCACCCACCGATAAACTCATCTTT.

This chain links TRDV2 with TRDJ3; D perhaps matches TRDD3 (5 bases). The CDR3 has 18 amino acids. V lost 0 bases and J 0 bases, leaving 11 bases between the germline ends. Looked up from germline, CDR1 is GEAIGNYY and CDR2 is EKD. The DNA for the CDR3 is TGTGCCTGTGACACCGGGATCCGTGGCTCCTGGGACACCCGACAGATGTTTTTC. This codes for CACDTGIRGSWDTRQMFF.

The V gene is TRDV2, the J gene TRDJ2; 9 positions match TRDD3. The CDR3 is made up of 18 amino acids. J lost 0 bases, V lost 0 bases, and 7 bases had no gene match. CDR1 GEAIGNYY and CDR2 EKD come from the germline V gene. CDR3 in amino acids: CACDTARSGGSLTAQLFF. The CDR3 DNA reads TGTGCCTGTGACACCGCGAGGTCTGGGGGATCTTTGACAGCACAACTCTTCTTT.

Turning to this clone: This same CDR3 is encoded by further DNA sequences in the sample. The chain carries TRDV2 and TRDJ3; 8 bases are shared with TRDD3. Germline loops: CDR1 GEAIGNYY, CDR2 EKD. This CDR3 region has 18 residues. J was trimmed by 0 bases and V by 1 base; bases with no gene match: 4. Here the CDR3 DNA reads TGTGCCTGTGACACGACTGGGGGTAGCTCCTGGGACACCCGACAGATGTTTTTC. Protein product: CACDTTGGSSWDTRQMFF.

The rearrangement joins TRDV1 to TRDJ1; 8 nucleotides align to TRDD3. J lost 4 bases, V lost 4 bases, and 17 bases had no gene match. CDR1 and CDR2 (germline): TSWWSYY, QGS. The length of the CDR3 is 18 residues. CDR3 DNA: TGTGCTCTTGGGGGCGGCCTTCCGGGGATACATAACGACGATAAACTCATCTTT. Its protein product is CALGGGLPGIHNDDKLIF.

For this clone: A read error may account for a junction end that differs from germline. This rearrangement joins TRDV2 to TRDJ1, with TRDD3 matching over 7 bases. Germline V CDR1 and CDR2: GEAIGNYY, EKD. CDR3 length equals 13 residues. CDR3 nucleotides: TGTGCCTGTGACACCGGGGGATCCGATGAACTCATCTTT. As protein: CACDTGGSDELIF.

This rearrangement joins TRDV2 to TRDJ1; D possibly corresponds to TRDD3 (6 bases). Trimming stripped 1 base from V and 0 bases from J, with 14 bases between. Per germline, CDR1 GEAIGNYY and CDR2 EKD. There are 16 residues in the CDR3. Written as DNA, the CDR3 is TGTGCCTGTGACACTCCTGGGGACGCGTACACCGATAAACTCATCTTT. As protein: CACDTPGDAYTDKLIF.

This sequence joins TRDV1 and TRDJ1; no reliable D call. Trimming left V 1 base short and J 2 bases short, with 26 bases between. The CDR3 totals 20 residues. Germline V gives CDR1 TSWWSYY, CDR2 QGS. The CDR3 nucleotides read TGTGCTCTTGGGGAACCCGGATTGGTCTACTGTTTTAAAGGGACCGATAAACTCATCTTT. Its translation: CALGEPGLVYCFKGTDKLIF.

The chain carries TRDV2 and TRDJ3, with a weak D call TRDD3 (5 bases). Germline assignment: CDR1 GEAIGNYY and CDR2 EKD. Trimming cost V 1 base and J 0 bases, with 15 bases left between them. The CDR3 is 19 residues long. The CDR3 DNA follows: TGTGCCTGTGACACGGCGGGGGCCCCTAGCTCCTGGGACACCCGACAGATGTTTTTC. It specifies CACDTAGAPSSWDTRQMFF.

This clone occurred a few times. One end of the junction does not line up with germline, which may come from a read error. The V gene is TRDV1, the J gene TRDJ1, with 9 bases lining up with TRDD3. The CDR3 is made up of 16 amino acids. The germline V gene encodes CDR1 TSWWSYY and CDR2 QGS. The CDR3 protein is CALGEGTGGQADKLIF. CDR3 sequence (DNA): TGTGCTCTTGGGGAAGGGACTGGGGGACAGGCGGATAAACTCATCTTC.

This clone appeared a few times. The chain links TRAV29/DV5 to TRDJ1; 9 bases line up with TRDD3. Germline CDR1 and CDR2: NSMFDY and ISSIKDK. Trimming removed 0 bases from V and 2 bases from J; junction bases left unmatched: 14. The CDR3 has 18 residues. The DNA of the CDR3 is TGTGCAGCAAGCGGTGGTAACTGGGGGACCCGACCAACCGATAAACTCATCTTT. Its translation is CAASGGNWGTRPTDKLIF.

Points on this clone: The junction and the germline gene differ at one end; a read error may be behind it. The chain carries TRDV2 and TRDJ1, with D unresolved. The CDR3 runs 12 residues. Germline lookup yields CDR1 GEAIGNYY and CDR2 EKD. This CDR3 reads CACGPLGDQLIF. The CDR3 coding sequence is TGTGCCTGTGGACCACTCGGCGATCAACTCATCTTT.

This clone was observed a handful of times. The CDR3 DNA follows: TGTGCCTGTGACAAAGTACTGGGGGTTAACTCCTGGGACACCCGACAGATGTTTTTC. Translated: CACDKVLGVNSWDTRQMFF. The gene calls are TRDV2 and TRDJ3; 8 bases fit TRDD3. The junction had 8 bases not matched to a gene; V was cut back by 2 bases and J by 0 bases. There are 19 residues in the CDR3. CDR1 and CDR2 (germline): GEAIGNYY, EKD.

This clone was counted only a few times. The chain uses TRDV3 and TRDJ1; 9 bases line up with TRDD3. CDR1 is TVYSNPD, CDR2 GDNSRS, per germline (reference sequence). The CDR3 consists of 17 residues. The V and J ends lost 1 base and 4 bases, in that order; junction bases with no gene match: 16. CDR3: CAFTNALGDASIDKLIF. Written as DNA, the CDR3 is TGTGCCTTTACGAACGCGCTGGGGGATGCATCTATCGATAAACTCATCTTT.

V gene TRDV1 combines with J gene TRDJ1; TRDD2 matches 9 bases. In germline, CDR1 is TSWWSYY, CDR2 QGS. The J segment lost 0 bases and the V segment lost 8 bases, leaving 22 bases of the junction unmatched. CDR3 size: 20 residues. The CDR3 DNA is TGTGCTCTTCTAGGGCCTCCTTCCTACTTGTACTGTCCCGACACCGATAAACTCATCTTT. This codes for CALLGPPSYLYCPDTDKLIF.